This TCR beta chain was sequenced in a study of monozygotic twins with inflammatory bowel disease. Points from the study as a whole: Patients received differing immunosuppressive treatments, which may have added variability to their repertoires.

Concerning this clonotype itself: Antigen specificity is unknown.

The CDR3 length is 14 residues. From germline, CDR1 is DFQATT and CDR2 SNEGSKA (reference sequence). For every sample, eight separate reactions were used to make cDNA. Through template switching, UMIs that included a 6-nucleotide sample barcode were added. cDNA encoding TCRalpha and TCRbeta underwent two nested PCRs of around 15 and 9 cycles, each of which was followed by bead purification. TCRdb reprocessed the 5' RACE reads, with one entry per CDR3 protein and no DNA. The repertoire table contains around 450,000 distinct CDR3 sequences. The TCR sequence derives from a human donor with ulcerative colitis or Crohn's disease, or a healthy co-twin of an affected twin (not recorded which). The J gene is TRBJ2-7, the V gene TRBV20-1. Sequenced sample: blood. This chain's CDR3 is CSARAQISRYEQYF.